This TCR beta chain was recovered during a study of tumor and adjacent non-tumor tissue in lung cancer. The CDR3 contains 15 residues. V lost 9 bases to trimming and J lost 1 base; unmatched junction nucleotides: 10. Germline V gene lookup returns CDR1 MNHNS and CDR2 SASEGT. TCRbeta libraries were built with three rounds of nested PCR, modified from ARM-PCR. MiXCR was run by TCRdb on the multiplex PCR reads, yielding one entry per CDR3 protein. The profile covers roughly 67,000 distinct CDR3 sequences, with roughly 60% appearing a single time and around 20% taken by the ten largest. In regard to this clonotype: The missing conserved phenylalanine or tryptophan at the end of this CDR3 makes a read error likely.

The template was RNA from unsorted bulk tissue. This receptor was identified in a man between 45 and 60 years old with non-small cell lung cancer. The source material was lung tumor tissue. The chain combines TRBV6-1 with TRBJ1-2; 8 bases agree with TRBD1. The DNA of the CDR3 is TGTGCCAGTATCCTCGGGACAGGTCTTAACTATGGCTACACCCTC. As protein: CASILGTGLNYGYTL.